This T cell receptor beta chain was found in a study of T-cell reconstitution after alpha-beta-depleted transplantation in children. Study-level findings and limits: The main origin of T-cell counts and diversity one year after transplant was newly produced T cells. Reports say that about two months after transplant, the alpha-beta T cells came out of several hundred graft clones that had expanded. Diversity of TCRbeta at day 60 was high in some patients, arising from surviving recipient T cells and thymic progenitors.

For TCRbeta, the library was prepared with unique molecular identifiers. MiXCR, applied by TCRdb to the PCR reads, yields one record per CDR3 protein. The profile shows 500,000 to 750,000 distinct CDR3 sequences, 25% to 30% of them singletons. This clonotype came up once. Its antigen is unidentified. Between the trimmed V and J ends, which lost 2 bases and 1 base, there was a span of 3 bases. The CDR3 consists of 13 residues. This chain connects TRBV12-3 or TRBV12-4 to TRBJ2-1; the D is unclear. The sequence came from a boy under three years old with Wiskott-Aldrich syndrome, due to receive a stem cell transplant. Sequenced material: PBMCs, taken before TCRalphabeta/CD19-depleted stem cell transplant. CDR3 in DNA: TGTGCCAGCAGTTTAAAGTCCTACAATGAGCAGTTCTTC. Translating it yields CASSLKSYNEQFF.